This TCR beta chain appears in the sequencing data of a study of OX40 agonist ivuxolimab in advanced cancers. At the level of the study: Participants, 75% to 85% male, averaged 60 years of age, ranging from roughly 23 to 80. Patients achieving partial responses numbered three: one hepatocellular carcinoma case and two cutaneous melanoma cases. Study outcomes and limitations: Partial responders at 0.1-3.0 mg/kg had among the lowest clonal expansion.

This CDR3 comprises 12 residues. Trimming pared 3 bases from V and 4 bases from J, leaving 6 bases between. Germline CDR1 MDHEN, CDR2 SYDVKM. This clone was observed a handful of times. Its antigen remains unidentified. Profiled with immunoSEQ multiplex PCR; TCRdb holds only in-frame clones, not every one. Of about 69,000 clones in the sample, around 90% were seen once. The rearrangement links TRBV28 to TRBJ1-2; no clear D. This TCR was recovered from an adult with an advanced solid tumor such as melanoma, head and neck, liver or kidney cancer. Sample: CD4+ or CD8+ T cells sorted from blood, taken in a trial of the OX40 agonist ivuxolimab. The CDR3 DNA follows: TGTGCCAGCAGTTTTAAGGGCTATGGCTACACCTTC. Its protein is CASSFKGYGYTF.